The sequence of this T cell receptor (beta chain) was determined in a study of shared clonotypes between healthy human individuals. General study findings and limits: Among donors, sharing of clonotypes was expected to be affected by sequencing depth.

The CDR3 runs 12 residues. Trimming shortened V by 4 bases and J by 6 bases, and 10 bases separated the two germline ends. The germline V gene has CDR1 SGHDN and CDR2 FVKESK. Source study methods: ImmunoSEQ yielded junction-only sequences lacking quality scores, so filtering differed. Assay used: immunoSEQ multiplex PCR; TCRdb lists only in-frame clones, some missing. From that table come the V and J calls and clone size; the DNA was used to work out D and trimming. The data contain about 820,000 clones, 80% to 95% of them singletons. Naive CD8 cells comprised CD45RO-negative, CCR7-positively selected cells, excluding terminally differentiated effector memory CD45RA+ cells. Points on this clone: Its specificity is unknown.

This receptor was taken from a young man in good health. Sequencing was performed on naive CD8+ T cells sorted from blood. The rearrangement joins TRBV14 to TRBJ2-7; D may be TRBD1 (6 bases). The CDR3 spells CASSPQGPEQYF. The CDR3 region has the DNA TGTGCCAGCAGCCCACAGGGTCCCGAGCAGTACTTC. The variable domain in full, with the rest retrieved from reference TRBV14 and TRBJ2-7, is EAGVTQFPSHSVIEKGQTVTLRCDPISGHDNLYWYRRVMGKEIKFLLHFVKESKQDESGMPNNRFLAERTGGTYSTLKVQPAELEDSGVYFCASSPQGPEQYFGPGTRLTVT.